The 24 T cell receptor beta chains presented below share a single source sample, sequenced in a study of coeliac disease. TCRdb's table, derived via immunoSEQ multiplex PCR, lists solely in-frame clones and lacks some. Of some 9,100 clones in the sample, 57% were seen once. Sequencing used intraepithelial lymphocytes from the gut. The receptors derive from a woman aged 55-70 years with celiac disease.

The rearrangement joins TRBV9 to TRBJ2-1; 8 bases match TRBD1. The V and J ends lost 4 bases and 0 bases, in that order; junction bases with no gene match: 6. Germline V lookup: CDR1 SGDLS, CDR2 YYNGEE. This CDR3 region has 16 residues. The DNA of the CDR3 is TGTGCCAGCAGCCCCGAAGACAGGGGCTCCTACAATGAGCAGTTCTTC. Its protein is CASSPEDRGSYNEQFF.

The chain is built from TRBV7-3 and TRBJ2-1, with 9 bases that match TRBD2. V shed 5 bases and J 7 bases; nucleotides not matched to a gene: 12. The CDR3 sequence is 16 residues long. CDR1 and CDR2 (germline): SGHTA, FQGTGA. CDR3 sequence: CASSTLGGGRANEQFF. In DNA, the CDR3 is TGTGCCAGCAGCACCCTCGGAGGCGGGAGGGCTAATGAGCAGTTCTTC.

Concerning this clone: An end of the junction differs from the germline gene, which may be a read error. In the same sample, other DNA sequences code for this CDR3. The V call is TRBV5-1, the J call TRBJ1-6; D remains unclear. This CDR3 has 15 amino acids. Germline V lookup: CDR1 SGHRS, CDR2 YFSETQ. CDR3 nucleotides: TGCGCCAGCAGCTCAAGTGCGACAAATAATTCCCCCCTCCACTTT. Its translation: CASSSSATNNSPLHF.

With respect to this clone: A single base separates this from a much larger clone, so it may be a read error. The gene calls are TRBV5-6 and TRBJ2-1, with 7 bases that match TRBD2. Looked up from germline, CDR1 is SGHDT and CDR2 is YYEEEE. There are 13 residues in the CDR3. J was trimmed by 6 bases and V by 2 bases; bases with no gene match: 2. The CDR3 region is CASSFGGGNEQFF. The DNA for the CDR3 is TGTGCCAGCAGCTTTGGGGGGGGCAATGAGCAGTTCTTC.

CDR3 region: CASRGQFWGYTF. The CDR3 bases are TGTGCCAGCAGGGGACAGTTCTGGGGCTACACCTTC. The chain is built from TRBV7-9 and TRBJ1-2; 7 bases match TRBD1. The length of the CDR3 is 12 residues. V lost 6 bases to trimming and J lost 8 bases; unmatched junction nucleotides: 6. Germline V gives CDR1 SEHNR, CDR2 FQNEAQ (reference sequence). Complete variable domain (other parts from reference TRBV7-9 and TRBJ1-2): DTGVSQNPRHKITKRGQNVTFRCDPISEHNRLYWYRQTLGQGPEFLTYFQNEAQLEKSRLLSDRFSAERPKGSFSTLEIQRTEQGDSAMYLCASRGQFWGYTFGSGTRLTVV.

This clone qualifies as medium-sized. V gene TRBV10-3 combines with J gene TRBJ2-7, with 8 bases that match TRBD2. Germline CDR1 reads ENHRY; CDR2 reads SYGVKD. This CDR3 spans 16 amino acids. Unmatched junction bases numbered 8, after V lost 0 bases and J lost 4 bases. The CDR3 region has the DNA TGTGCCATCAGTGAGTCGGGAGCGGGAGTGGTATACGAGCAGTACTTC. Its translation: CAISESGAGVVYEQYF.

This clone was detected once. The CDR3 protein is CASSWPSGGPYEQYF. The CDR3 DNA follows: TGTGCCAGCAGCTGGCCTAGCGGGGGCCCTTACGAGCAGTACTTC. The chain recombines TRBV7-2 with TRBJ2-7; 10 bases agree with TRBD2. CDR3 length: 15 residues. Germline V gene data show CDR1 as SGHTA and CDR2 as FQGNSA. V gave up 4 bases and J gave up 4 bases; unmatched junction bases: 7.

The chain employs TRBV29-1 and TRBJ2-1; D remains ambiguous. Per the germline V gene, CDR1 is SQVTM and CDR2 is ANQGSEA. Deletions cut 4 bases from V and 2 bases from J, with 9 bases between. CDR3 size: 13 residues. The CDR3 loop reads CSVVRETYNEQFF. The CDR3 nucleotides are TGCAGCGTTGTACGTGAGACCTACAATGAGCAGTTCTTC.

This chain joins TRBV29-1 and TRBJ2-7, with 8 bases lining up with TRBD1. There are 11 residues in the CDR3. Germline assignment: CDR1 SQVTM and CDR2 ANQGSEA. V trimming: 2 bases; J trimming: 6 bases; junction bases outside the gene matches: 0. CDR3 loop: CSVETGGEQYF. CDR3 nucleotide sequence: TGCAGCGTTGAAACAGGGGGCGAGCAGTACTTC.

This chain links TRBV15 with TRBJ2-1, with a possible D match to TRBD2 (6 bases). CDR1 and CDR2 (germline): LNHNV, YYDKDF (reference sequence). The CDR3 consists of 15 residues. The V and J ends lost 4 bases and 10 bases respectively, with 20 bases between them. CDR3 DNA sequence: TGTGCCACCAGCAAAACGGGACTGCCTAACGGGGAGCAGTTCTTC. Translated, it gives CATSKTGLPNGEQFF. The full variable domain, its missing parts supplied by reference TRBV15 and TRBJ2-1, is DAMVIQNPRYQVTQFGKPVTLSCSQTLNHNVMYWYQQKSSQAPKLLFHYYDKDFNNEADTPDNFQSRRPNTSFCFLDIRSPGLGDTAMYLCATSKTGLPNGEQFFGPGTRLTVL.

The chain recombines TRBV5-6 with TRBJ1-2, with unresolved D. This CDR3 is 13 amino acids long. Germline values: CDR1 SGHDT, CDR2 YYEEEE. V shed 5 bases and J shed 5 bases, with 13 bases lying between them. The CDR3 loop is CASSQLQLYGYTF. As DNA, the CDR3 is TGTGCCAGCAGTCAATTACAGCTATATGGCTACACCTTC.

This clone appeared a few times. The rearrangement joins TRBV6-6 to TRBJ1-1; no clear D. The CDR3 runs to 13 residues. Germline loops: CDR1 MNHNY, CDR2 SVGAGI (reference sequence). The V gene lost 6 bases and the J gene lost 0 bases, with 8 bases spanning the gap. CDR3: CASRLAVNTEAFF. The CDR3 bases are TGTGCCAGCAGGCTAGCGGTGAACACTGAAGCTTTCTTT.

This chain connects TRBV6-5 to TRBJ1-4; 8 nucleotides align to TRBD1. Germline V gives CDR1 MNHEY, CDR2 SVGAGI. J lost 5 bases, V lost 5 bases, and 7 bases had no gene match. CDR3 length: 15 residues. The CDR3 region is CASSRRTGRNEKLFF. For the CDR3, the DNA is TGTGCCAGCAGTCGAAGGACAGGGAGGAATGAAAAACTGTTTTTT.

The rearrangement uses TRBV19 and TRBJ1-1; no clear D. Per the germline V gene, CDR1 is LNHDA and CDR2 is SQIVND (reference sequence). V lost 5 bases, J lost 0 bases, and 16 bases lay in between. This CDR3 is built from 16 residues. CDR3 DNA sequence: TGTGCCAGTAGTTATCGTTTGGGCAGCATGAACACTGAAGCTTTCTTT. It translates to CASSYRLGSMNTEAFF.

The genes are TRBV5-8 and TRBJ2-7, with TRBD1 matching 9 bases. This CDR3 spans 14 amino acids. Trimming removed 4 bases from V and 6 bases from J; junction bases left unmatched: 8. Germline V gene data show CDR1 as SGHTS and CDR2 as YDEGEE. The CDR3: CASSARGQGIEQYF. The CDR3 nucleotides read TGTGCCAGCAGCGCTCGGGGACAGGGCATCGAGCAGTACTTC. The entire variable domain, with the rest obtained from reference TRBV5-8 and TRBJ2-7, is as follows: EAGVTQSPTHLIKTRGQQATLRCSPISGHTSVYWYQQALGLGLQFLLWYDEGEERNRGNFPPRFSGRQFPNYSSELNVNALELEDSALYLCASSARGQGIEQYFGPGTRLTVT.

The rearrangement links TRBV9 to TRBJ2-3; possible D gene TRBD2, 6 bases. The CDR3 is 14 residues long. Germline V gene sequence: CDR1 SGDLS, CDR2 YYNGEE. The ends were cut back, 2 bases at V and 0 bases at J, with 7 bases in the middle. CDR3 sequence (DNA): TGTGCCAGCAGCGTGAGCGGGAGCACAGATACGCAGTATTTT. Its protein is CASSVSGSTDTQYF.

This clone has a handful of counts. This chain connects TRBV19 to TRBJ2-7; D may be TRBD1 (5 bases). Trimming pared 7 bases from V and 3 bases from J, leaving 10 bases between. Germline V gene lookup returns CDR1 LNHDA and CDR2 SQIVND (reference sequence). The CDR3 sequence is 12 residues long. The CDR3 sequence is CASTDTGYEQYF. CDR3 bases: TGTGCCAGTACTGACACAGGCTACGAGCAGTACTTC.

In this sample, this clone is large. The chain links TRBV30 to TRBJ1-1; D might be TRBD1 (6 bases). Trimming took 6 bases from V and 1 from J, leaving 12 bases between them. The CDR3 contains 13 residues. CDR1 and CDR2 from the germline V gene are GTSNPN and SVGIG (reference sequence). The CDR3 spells CACTWGQNTEAFF. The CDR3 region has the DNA TGTGCCTGCACATGGGGACAGAACACTGAAGCTTTCTTT.

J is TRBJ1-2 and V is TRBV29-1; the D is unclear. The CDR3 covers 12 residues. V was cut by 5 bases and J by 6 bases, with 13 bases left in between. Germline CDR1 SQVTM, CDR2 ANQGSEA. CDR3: CSVSASADGYTF. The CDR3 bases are TGCAGCGTTTCAGCGTCAGCCGATGGCTACACCTTC.

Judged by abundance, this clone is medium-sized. The CDR3 DNA reads as TGTGCCAGCAGCCTCGGACAGGGGGGTCAGCCCCAGCATTTT. Translation gives CASSLGQGGQPQHF. The J gene is TRBJ1-5, the V gene TRBV6-5; 10 nucleotides align to TRBD1. V gave up 6 bases and J gave up 6 bases; unmatched junction bases: 5. The CDR3 consists of 14 residues. The V gene's germline CDR1 is MNHEY and CDR2 SVGAGI.

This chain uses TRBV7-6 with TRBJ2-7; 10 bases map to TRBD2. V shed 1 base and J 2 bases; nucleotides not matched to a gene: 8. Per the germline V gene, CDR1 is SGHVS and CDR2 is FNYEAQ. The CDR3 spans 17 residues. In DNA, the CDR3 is TGTGCCAGCAGCTTAGGCCCTGTAACTAGCGGGGCCTACGAGCAGTACTTC. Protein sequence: CASSLGPVTSGAYEQYF.

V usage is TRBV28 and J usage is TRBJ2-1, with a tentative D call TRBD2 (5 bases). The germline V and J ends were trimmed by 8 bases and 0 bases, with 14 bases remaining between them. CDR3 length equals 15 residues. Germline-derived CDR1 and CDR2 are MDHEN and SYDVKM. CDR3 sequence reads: CASRLASSSYNEQFF. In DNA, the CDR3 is TGTGCCAGCCGCCTAGCATCAAGCTCCTACAATGAGCAGTTCTTC.

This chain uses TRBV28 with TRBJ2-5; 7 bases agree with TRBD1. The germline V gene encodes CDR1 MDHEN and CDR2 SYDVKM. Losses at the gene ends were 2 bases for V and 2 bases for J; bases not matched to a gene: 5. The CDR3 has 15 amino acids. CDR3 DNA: TGTGCCAGCAGTTTAAAGGGGGCCCCACAAGAGACCCAGTACTTC. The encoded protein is CASSLKGAPQETQYF.

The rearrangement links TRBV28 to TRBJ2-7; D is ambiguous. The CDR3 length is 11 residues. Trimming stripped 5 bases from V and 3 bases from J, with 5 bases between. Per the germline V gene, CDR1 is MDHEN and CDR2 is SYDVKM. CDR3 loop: CASSPGYEQYF. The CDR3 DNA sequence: TGTGCCAGCAGTCCCGGCTACGAGCAGTACTTC.